A selection of T cell receptor beta chains follows, all from one sample in a study of glioma-infiltrating T cells after dendritic cell vaccination. Produced via immunoSEQ multiplex PCR; TCRdb's table is partial and in-frame only. The sample has tens of thousands of clones, roughly 90% seen once. This material consisted of blood, taken before dendritic cell vaccination. The source is a human donor with glioblastoma. Each CDR3 is given with its conserved first and last residue. The D gene is left open where the match is weak. Clone size is stated in some rows and not others, as once, few, many or a class when expanded.

clone_size: .; d_call: TRBD1; v_call: TRBV5-1; j_call: TRBJ1-3; cdr3_nt: TGCGCCAGCAGCTCGAGACTTGGGGACAGTCGGCTTTACTCTGGAAACACCATATATTTT; cdr3_aa: CASSSRLGDSRLYSGNTIYF
clone_size: .; d_call: TRBD2; v_call: TRBV5-1; j_call: TRBJ2-1; cdr3_nt: TGCGCCAGCAGCTTCTCCCTAGCGGGGGGTACCAATGAGCAGTTCTTC; cdr3_aa: CASSFSLAGGTNEQFF
clone_size: .; d_call: .; v_call: TRBV27; j_call: TRBJ2-7; cdr3_nt: TGTGCCAGCAGTTTAAATATCCGTCTGGAGCAGTACTTC; cdr3_aa: CASSLNIRLEQYF
clone_size: .; d_call: .; v_call: TRBV5-5; j_call: TRBJ1-5; cdr3_nt: TGTGCCAGCAGCTTGGGGGCAGGGCCTAATCAGCCCCAGCATTTT; cdr3_aa: CASSLGAGPNQPQHF
clone_size: .; d_call: .; v_call: TRBV19; j_call: TRBJ2-5; cdr3_nt: TGTGCCAGTAGTATAGGACTACCACGAGGAGAGACCCAGTACTTC; cdr3_aa: CASSIGLPRGETQYF
clone_size: .; d_call: .; v_call: TRBV6-1; j_call: TRBJ2-3; cdr3_nt: TGTGCCAGCAGACAAGGGCAGGGCGCAGATACGCAGTATTTT; cdr3_aa: CASRQGQGADTQYF
clone_size: .; d_call: TRBD2; v_call: TRBV5-6; j_call: TRBJ2-3; cdr3_nt: TGTGCCAGCAGCTTGGGAGCGGGGGCTAGCACAGATACGCAGTATTTT; cdr3_aa: CASSLGAGASTDTQYF
clone_size: .; d_call: .; v_call: TRBV25-1; j_call: TRBJ2-7; cdr3_nt: TGTGCCAGCAGTGAAACGACAGTGCTCAGGGGCGAGCAGTACTTC; cdr3_aa: CASSETTVLRGEQYF
clone_size: .; d_call: TRBD2; v_call: TRBV6-5; j_call: TRBJ2-3; cdr3_nt: TGTGCCAGCAGTTACCTAGCGGGGAGAACAGATACGCAGTATTTT; cdr3_aa: CASSYLAGRTDTQYF
clone_size: .; d_call: .; v_call: TRBV2; j_call: TRBJ1-1; cdr3_nt: TGTGCCAGCAGTGAAAGAGGGAAGCCCCAAAGCACTGAAGCTTTCTTT; cdr3_aa: CASSERGKPQSTEAFF
clone_size: few; d_call: TRBD1; v_call: TRBV30; j_call: TRBJ1-2; cdr3_nt: TGTGCCTGGAGCCTTCGACAGGGTAATGGCTACACCTTC; cdr3_aa: CAWSLRQGNGYTF
clone_size: .; d_call: .; v_call: TRBV7-2; j_call: TRBJ1-2; cdr3_nt: TGTGCCAGCAGCTTAAGGCGTTCGGGTAGCTATGGCTACACCTTC; cdr3_aa: CASSLRRSGSYGYTF
clone_size: few; d_call: TRBD2; v_call: TRBV7-2; j_call: TRBJ2-3; cdr3_nt: TGTGCCAGCAGCATAGCGGGGGGGCTGTGGGATACGCAGTATTTT; cdr3_aa: CASSIAGGLWDTQYF
clone_size: .; d_call: TRBD1; v_call: TRBV4-1; j_call: TRBJ2-1; cdr3_nt: TGCGCCAGCAGCCAGCCCGGGACAGGGGCCAATGAGCAGTTCTTC; cdr3_aa: CASSQPGTGANEQFF
clone_size: .; d_call: .; v_call: TRBV7-4; j_call: TRBJ1-6; cdr3_nt: TGTGCCAGCCCCTCCGCCGAGACAGAGAATTCCCCCCTCCACTTT; cdr3_aa: CASPSAETENSPLHF
clone_size: .; d_call: TRBD2; v_call: TRBV4-1; j_call: TRBJ2-5; cdr3_nt: TGCGCCAGCAGCCAAGAGGGAACTAGCGGGGTTGAGACCCAGTACTTC; cdr3_aa: CASSQEGTSGVETQYF
clone_size: .; d_call: TRBD2; v_call: TRBV19; j_call: TRBJ2-3; cdr3_nt: TGTGCCAGTAGTATAGGACTAGCGGGTACGCAGTATTTT; cdr3_aa: CASSIGLAGTQYF
clone_size: .; d_call: .; v_call: TRBV6-1; j_call: TRBJ1-5; cdr3_nt: TGTGCCAGCAGTGAGACAGATAGCAATCAGCCCCAGCATTTT; cdr3_aa: CASSETDSNQPQHF
clone_size: .; d_call: TRBD1; v_call: TRBV6-1; j_call: TRBJ1-6; cdr3_nt: TGTGCCAGCAGCCCGAGGACAGGCCTTAATTCACCCCTCCACTTT; cdr3_aa: CASSPRTGLNSPLHF
clone_size: .; d_call: TRBD1; v_call: TRBV4-1; j_call: TRBJ2-7; cdr3_nt: TGCGCCAGCAGCCGGGGACAGCCTGGGGGCGAGCAGTACTTC; cdr3_aa: CASSRGQPGGEQYF